The present TCR beta chain was sequenced within a study of T cells after yellow fever vaccination. Points on this clonotype: Its antigen is still unknown.

With 2 bases removed from V and 6 bases from J, the gap between germline ends came to 11 bases. The CDR3 length is 14 residues. The germline V gene encodes CDR1 MNHEY and CDR2 SVGAGI. Study-level results: Clonotype sharing between CD4 and CD8 compartments was small. After the booster, nearly 98% of CD4 and approximately 90% of CD8 primary-response clones were re-detected.

MiXCR, applied by TCRdb to the 5' RACE reads, yields one record per CDR3 protein. The table lists about 340,000 distinct CDR3 sequences, 8.5% to 9% of them singletons, with under 20% in the top ten. V is TRBV6-5 and J is TRBJ2-1; the D gene is possibly TRBD2 (6 bases). The origin of this receptor is a man aged 18-30 years who received the YFV17D yellow fever vaccine. The sequencing used PBMCs, collected on the day of the first yellow fever vaccination. CDR3 bases: TGTGCCAGCAGTTACGAAGGACTACTCAATGAGCAGTTCTTC. Amino acids: CASSYEGLLNEQFF.